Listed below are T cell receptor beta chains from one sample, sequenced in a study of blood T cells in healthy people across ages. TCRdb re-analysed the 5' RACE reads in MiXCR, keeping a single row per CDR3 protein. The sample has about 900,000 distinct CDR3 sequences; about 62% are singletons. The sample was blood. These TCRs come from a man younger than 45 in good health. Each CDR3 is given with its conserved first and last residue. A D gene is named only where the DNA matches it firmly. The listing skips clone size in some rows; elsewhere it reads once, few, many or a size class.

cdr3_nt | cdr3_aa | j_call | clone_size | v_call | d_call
TGCGCCAGCAGCCGTACCCCGGGCTCAGCTAACTATGGCTACACCTTC | CASSRTPGSANYGYTF | TRBJ1-2 | - | TRBV4-3 | -
TGCGCCAGCAGCTTGCGTCCGGGGACGAACACCGGGGAGCTGTTTTTT | CASSLRPGTNTGELFF | TRBJ2-2 | few | TRBV5-1 | -
TGCAGCGTTGTTGGGCCAGACACCTACGAGCAGTACTTC | CSVVGPDTYEQYF | TRBJ2-7 | - | TRBV29-1 | -
TGTGCCAGCAGCCCAGTGATCTCTGGGGCCAACGTCCTGACTTTC | CASSPVISGANVLTF | TRBJ2-6 | - | TRBV7-2 | -
TGTGCCAGCAGCCTACAGGGAACACGCGAGCAGTACTTC | CASSLQGTREQYF | TRBJ2-7 | - | TRBV28 | -
TGTGCCAGCAGCCCATTGGGTGGGCGGGACTCCTACGAGCAGTACTTC | CASSPLGGRDSYEQYF | TRBJ2-7 | - | TRBV27 | -
TGTGCCAGCAGCTTAGGGGCCCCCGTTGATACGCAGTATTTT | CASSLGAPVDTQYF | TRBJ2-3 | - | TRBV13 | -
TGCGCCAGCAGCCAAGAGGGTAGGGAGGGGATTAACTATGGCTACACCTTC | CASSQEGREGINYGYTF | TRBJ1-2 | - | TRBV4-3 | -
TGCAGTGCTGACAGGGATATGAACACTGAAGCTTTCTTT | CSADRDMNTEAFF | TRBJ1-1 | - | TRBV20-1 | TRBD1
TGCAGTGCTCCCTACGGAGAGACCCAGTACTTC | CSAPYGETQYF | TRBJ2-5 | - | TRBV20-1 | -
TGCGCCAGCAGCCGGGACGGTGAAAAACTGTTTTTT | CASSRDGEKLFF | TRBJ1-4 | few | TRBV5-1 | -
TGTGCCAGCAGTTACCAGGACTTTCCTGGAGATACGCAGTATTTT | CASSYQDFPGDTQYF | TRBJ2-3 | once | TRBV6-5 | -
TGTGCCAGCAGTTTAAGTCAGGTGGGGGGAGAGACCCAGTACTTC | CASSLSQVGGETQYF | TRBJ2-5 | many | TRBV12-3/TRBV12-4 | -
TGTGCCAGCAGCTTACGTGGCGGGGGGGTTTACAATGAGCAGTTCTTC | CASSLRGGGVYNEQFF | TRBJ2-1 | - | TRBV7-2 | TRBD2
TGTGCCAGCAGCCAAGATGGTGATTCGAACACTGAAGCTTTCTTT | CASSQDGDSNTEAFF | TRBJ1-1 | - | TRBV14 | -
TGTGCCAGCAGTTACTCGGACAGTGGCGTCTACGAGCAGTACTTC | CASSYSDSGVYEQYF | TRBJ2-7 | - | TRBV6-2/TRBV6-3 | -
TGTGCCAGCAGCGGTGGGCCAGGAACCCCCTACGAGCAGTACTTC | CASSGGPGTPYEQYF | TRBJ2-7 | - | TRBV5-5 | -
TGCAGCGGTAGCGGGGGGCTAAACAATGAGCAGTTCTTC | CSGSGGLNNEQFF | TRBJ2-1 | - | TRBV29-1 | TRBD2
TGCAGCGTTACTCAGGGGCAAAACATTCAGTACTTC | CSVTQGQNIQYF | TRBJ2-4 | - | TRBV29-1 | -
TGTGCCAGCAGCGTAAACATAGCGGGGGGCCAAGAGACCCAGTACTTC | CASSVNIAGGQETQYF | TRBJ2-5 | - | TRBV9 | TRBD2
TGTGCCAGCAGGGACAATCACGAGCAGTACTTC | CASRDNHEQYF | TRBJ2-7 | - | TRBV7-6 | -
TGCAGCGTTGTTCCGGGGGGCGTGGGAGCCGGGGAGCTGTTTTTT | CSVVPGGVGAGELFF | TRBJ2-2 | - | TRBV29-1 | -